This T cell receptor beta chain appears in the sequencing data of a study of response to subunit inactivated influenza vaccine. The germline CDR1 and CDR2 sequences are SGHVS and FNYEAQ. V lost 2 bases, J lost 0 bases, and 15 bases lay in between. The CDR3 covers 17 residues. TCRdb reprocessed the RT-PCR reads via MiXCR and lists one record per CDR3 protein. The data contain about 160,000 distinct CDR3 sequences, about 10% of them singletons. For this clonotype: Its target is not known.

Overall study findings and caveats: The study's authors posited that every seasonal influenza vaccination enlists few new T cells.

The TCR was taken from a man aged 45 to 75 who received an inactivated influenza vaccine. The chain links TRBV7-6 to TRBJ2-3; D is perhaps TRBD2 (6 bases). The sample in question was CD8+ T cells sorted from PBMCs, obtained about 23 months after vaccination. CDR3 sequence: CASSLPSSGVSTDTQYF. In nucleotides, the CDR3 is TGTGCCAGCAGCTTACCCTCTTCGGGGGTTAGCACAGATACGCAGTATTTT.